The clone carrying this TCR beta chain was observed at least ten times. Its specificity is not known. The V gene lost 2 bases and the J gene lost 2 bases, with 3 bases spanning the gap. The CDR3 spans 13 residues. TCRdb recomputed calls from the RT-PCR reads with MiXCR, one row per CDR3 protein. The sample contains 700,000 to 900,000 distinct CDR3 sequences, around 21% of which appear only once. This sample was taken from a study of response to subunit inactivated influenza vaccine. Study conclusions and caveats: That few new T cells are recruited by each seasonal influenza vaccination was the authors' suggestion.

The specimen was PBMCs from blood, collected roughly 5 days after vaccination. This TCR came from a man in his fifties who received an inactivated influenza vaccine. This chain uses TRBV12-3 or TRBV12-4 with TRBJ2-2; D unresolved. DNA for the CDR3: TGTGCCAGCAGTTTAACAAACACCGGGGAGCTGTTTTTT. Translating gives CASSLTNTGELFF.